This passage covers 9 T cell receptor beta chains from one sample sequenced in a study of T cells in tuberculosis (dated by TCRdb to between 2018 and 2020). The library was prepared using the immunoSEQ multiplex PCR assay. This is the immuneACCESS table as TCRdb keeps it, with only in-frame sequences that have V and J called. A part of the clones is gone; compared with another copy, unresolved V genes explain less than half, and the rest is unexplained. This sample holds tens of thousands of clones; roughly 97% were observed only once. Jointly, the top ten make up roughly 6% of the sample. Sequenced sample: PBMCs. Receptor source: a donor aged 10-30 years with latent tuberculosis or without tuberculosis infection.

CDR3 residues: CAGGSSGGPANTGELFF. The DNA of the CDR3 is TGTGCCGGAGGGAGTAGCGGGGGCCCCGCGAACACCGGGGAGCTGTTTTTT. The chain couples TRBV10-3 to TRBJ2-2; 9 bases are a match to TRBD2. Germline assignment: CDR1 ENHRY and CDR2 SYGVKD. V shed 11 bases and J 0 bases; nucleotides not matched to a gene: 13. CDR3 size: 17 residues.

This clone showed up just once. The chain combines TRBV27 with TRBJ2-7; 8 nucleotides agree with TRBD1. The CDR3 has 16 residues. The junction had 10 bases not matched to a gene; V was cut back by 6 bases and J by 0 bases. Germline CDR1 and CDR2: MNHEY and SMNVEV (reference sequence). CDR3 nucleotide sequence: TGTGCCAGCAGGAAGGGGACAGGAGTCCTCTCCTACGAGCAGTACTTC. Its protein is CASRKGTGVLSYEQYF.

The J gene is TRBJ1-2, the V gene TRBV4-1; the D gene is possibly TRBD1 (5 bases). The length of the CDR3 is 17 residues. Germline assignment: CDR1 MGHRA and CDR2 YSYEKL. V was shortened by 0 bases and J by 8 bases, with 22 bases between the two germline ends. The CDR3 DNA follows: TGCGCCAGCAGCCAAGATGTAGCAGCAAGACTTACAGGCGGCTACACCTTC. Translation gives CASSQDVAARLTGGYTF.

This clone was observed a single time. V is TRBV7-2 and J is TRBJ2-5, with 15 nucleotides matching TRBD2. Germline V gene data show CDR1 as SGHTA and CDR2 as FQGNSA. V dropped 5 bases and J dropped 5; count of bases not matched to a gene: 9. The CDR3 sequence is 17 residues long. The CDR3 loop is CASSPRTSGGAWETQYF. CDR3 coding DNA: TGTGCCAGCAGCCCCCGGACTAGCGGGGGGGCTTGGGAGACCCAGTACTTC.

The chain links TRBV14 to TRBJ1-6; TRBD1 matches at 10 bases. The germline V gene has CDR1 SGHDN and CDR2 FVKESK. J gave up 9 bases and V 2 bases, and 4 bases lay outside the gene matches. CDR3 size: 15 residues. The CDR3 sequence is CASSQQGQGVSPLHF. CDR3 nucleotides: TGTGCCAGCAGCCAACAAGGACAGGGGGTTTCACCCCTCCACTTT. The complete variable domain, with remaining parts taken from reference TRBV14 and TRBJ1-6, reads EAGVTQFPSHSVIEKGQTVTLRCDPISGHDNLYWYRRVMGKEIKFLLHFVKESKQDESGMPNNRFLAERTGGTYSTLKVQPAELEDSGVYFCASSQQGQGVSPLHFGNGTRLTVT.

This clone was counted a single time. The chain joins TRBV21-1 to TRBJ1-5; no check of the table's D call, TRBD1, against the DNA was made. TRBV21-1 is deemed a pseudogene. The CDR3 consists of 15 residues. The CDR3 loop is CASSKVGTEGQPQHF. The CDR3 DNA is TGTGCCAGCAGCAAAGTAGGGACAGAGGGTCAGCCCCAGCATTTT.

The V call is TRBV16, the J call TRBJ2-5; D uncertain. Germline CDR1 reads KGHSY; CDR2 reads FQNENV. V was trimmed by 4 bases and J by 4 bases, leaving 7 bases between them. CDR3 length equals 12 residues. The CDR3 spells CASSRRSETQYF. The DNA of the CDR3 is TGTGCCAGCAGCCGGCGGTCAGAGACCCAGTACTTC.

The chain joins TRBV4-1 to TRBJ2-5; a weak D match, TRBD2 (5 bases). Trimming removed 0 bases from V and 4 bases from J, with 12 bases in between. This CDR3 region has 15 residues. CDR1 is MGHRA, CDR2 YSYEKL, per germline. Here the CDR3 reads CASSQDSGGRETQYF. The CDR3 DNA sequence: TGCGCCAGCAGCCAAGATTCAGGCGGGCGAGAGACCCAGTACTTC.

V and J are TRBV7-2 and TRBJ2-7; D possibly corresponds to TRBD2 (6 bases). V shed 1 base and J shed 4 bases, with 20 bases lying between them. The CDR3 consists of 17 residues. CDR1 and CDR2 from the germline V gene are SGHTA and FQGNSA. CDR3 residues: CASSLDPGLERSYEQYF. The CDR3 DNA follows: TGTGCCAGCAGCTTAGACCCGGGACTGGAACGCTCGTACGAGCAGTACTTC.